The 14 T cell receptor beta chains below come from one sample, sequenced in a study of T cells in localized non-small cell lung cancer. The data were produced by immunoSEQ multiplex PCR, yet TCRdb's version contains in-frame clones alone and is incomplete. Found here are 30,000 to 35,000 clones, roughly 93% of them singletons; the top ten hold roughly 8.2%. The material was peripheral blood, obtained before any cancer treatment. The source is a female donor over 55 with stage I lung adenocarcinoma.

With respect to this clone: At one end, the junction sequence differs from germline, possibly due to a read error. This rearrangement joins TRBV19 to TRBJ2-1, with a possible D match to TRBD1 (5 bases). This CDR3 is built from 16 residues. Looked up from germline, CDR1 is LNHDA and CDR2 is SQIVND (reference sequence). DNA for the CDR3: TGTGCCAGTAGTCTAGACATCTGGGGCAGAAACAATGAGCAGTTCTTC. It yields the protein CASSLDIWGRNNEQFF.

This chain uses TRBV5-1 with TRBJ1-4; 8 nucleotides align to TRBD1. The germline gives CDR1 SGHRS, CDR2 YFSETQ. The CDR3 totals 15 residues. With V trimmed by 4 bases and J by 5 bases, 7 bases remained unmatched. This chain's CDR3 is CASSTTGTGNEKLFF. The CDR3 DNA sequence: TGCGCCAGCAGCACTACGGGGACAGGAAATGAAAAACTGTTTTTT.

Here the CDR3 reads CASSQRGLAGATGELFF. CDR3 nucleotides: TGTGCCAGCAGCCAGAGGGGACTAGCGGGAGCCACCGGGGAGCTGTTTTTT. The rearrangement joins TRBV4-2 to TRBJ2-2, with TRBD2 identical over 14 bases. From germline, CDR1 is LGHNA and CDR2 YNFKEQ. The CDR3 length is 17 residues. V gave up 3 bases and J gave up 4 bases; unmatched junction bases: 4.

The V call is TRBV4-3, the J call TRBJ2-4; D could derive from TRBD1 or TRBD2 (6 bases each). Trimming removed 0 bases from V and 0 bases from J, with 15 bases in between. Germline V lookup: CDR1 LGHNA, CDR2 YSLEER. CDR3 size: 18 residues. The CDR3 nucleotides are TGCGCCAGCAGCCAAGATCCCCCGGGGGCTATAGCCAAAAACATTCAGTACTTC. It codes for CASSQDPPGAIAKNIQYF.

J is TRBJ2-6 and V is TRBV4-3; no reliable D call. Germline V lookup: CDR1 LGHNA, CDR2 YSLEER. The CDR3 runs to 16 residues. Trimming removed 3 bases at V and 1 base at J, with 10 bases between. Here the CDR3 DNA reads TGCGCCAGCAGCCAGACAATGGTATCTGGGGCCAACGTCCTGACTTTC. It yields the protein CASSQTMVSGANVLTF.

This chain joins TRBV18 and TRBJ2-1, with TRBD2 matching 7 bases. CDR3 length: 16 amino acids. With V trimmed by 2 bases and J by 0 bases, 4 bases remained unmatched. Germline V gene data show CDR1 as KGHSH and CDR2 as LQKENI. The CDR3 nucleotides read TGTGCCAGCTCACCAGTGGGAGGGGACTCCTACAATGAGCAGTTCTTC. Protein sequence: CASSPVGGDSYNEQFF.

V and J are TRBV21-1 and TRBJ1-1; TRBD1, the table's D call, was not compared with the DNA. TRBV21-1 is labeled a pseudogene. This CDR3 region has 18 residues. The CDR3 sequence: CASSNSPTAGGWITEAFF. CDR3 nucleotide sequence: TGTGCCAGCAGCAATTCTCCGACGGCAGGGGGTTGGATCACTGAAGCTTTCTTT.

The chain combines TRBV6-5 with TRBJ1-4; tentative D call: TRBD1 (5 bases). Germline V gene sequence: CDR1 MNHEY, CDR2 SVGAGI. Trimming removed 7 bases at V and 5 bases at J, with 17 bases between. The CDR3 covers 15 residues. The CDR3: CASTPGMAGNEKLFF. The CDR3 bases are TGTGCCAGCACCCCAGGGATGGCAGGAAATGAAAAACTGTTTTTT.

The V and J genes are TRBV11-2 and TRBJ1-2; TRBD1 is a possible D gene (5 bases). Trimming stripped 3 bases from V and 5 bases from J, with 16 bases between. This CDR3 region has 15 residues. Germline lookup yields CDR1 SGHAT and CDR2 FQNNGV. CDR3 nucleotides: TGTGCCAGCAGCTTCGACAGCCAGAACCAGTATGGCTACACCTTC. Residues: CASSFDSQNQYGYTF.

This sequence joins TRBV19 and TRBJ1-2, with D uncertain. Trimming shortened V by 6 bases and J by 4 bases, and 9 bases separated the two germline ends. The CDR3 covers 12 residues. Germline CDR1 LNHDA, CDR2 SQIVND (reference sequence). This chain's CDR3 is CASSPDVYGYTF. CDR3 nucleotide sequence: TGTGCCAGTAGCCCCGATGTCTATGGCTACACCTTC.

The J gene is TRBJ2-7, the V gene TRBV10-3; 11 nucleotides align to TRBD1. CDR3 length: 16 residues. Germline V gene data show CDR1 as ENHRY and CDR2 as SYGVKD. With 4 bases clipped from V and 3 bases from J, the junction kept 8 bases outside the gene matches. The CDR3: CAISAAPGQGVYEQYF. The CDR3 DNA reads as TGTGCCATCAGTGCCGCTCCGGGACAGGGGGTCTACGAGCAGTACTTC.

This clone was counted between two and nine times. The gene calls are TRBV28 and TRBJ1-3; TRBD1 aligns across 7 bases. V dropped 3 bases and J dropped 0; count of bases not matched to a gene: 8. CDR3 length: 17 amino acids. Looked up from germline, CDR1 is MDHEN and CDR2 is SYDVKM. The CDR3 DNA reads TGTGCCAGCAGTTTCCCGGGACAGAGTTACTCTGGAAACACCATATATTTT. Translating gives CASSFPGQSYSGNTIYF.

The chain joins TRBV5-1 to TRBJ2-6; 11 bases map to TRBD2. The CDR3 runs 18 residues. Germline assignment: CDR1 SGHRS and CDR2 YFSETQ. V dropped 4 bases and J dropped 1; count of bases not matched to a gene: 7. This CDR3 is CASSRDLAGGSGANVLTF. The CDR3 nucleotides read TGCGCCAGCAGCCGGGACCTAGCGGGAGGTTCTGGGGCCAACGTCCTGACTTTC.

The chain carries TRBV6-5 and TRBJ1-2, with D possibly TRBD1 on 5 matching bases. Trimming left V 1 base short and J 8 bases short, with 20 bases between. From germline, CDR1 is MNHEY and CDR2 SVGAGI. The CDR3 loop spans 16 amino acids. The CDR3, as DNA: TGTGCCAGCAGTTACTGGGGACCGGGACCTTCTATGGGCTACACCTTC. Translated: CASSYWGPGPSMGYTF.